The clone carrying this TCR beta chain was recorded at least ten times. The target antigen is unknown. UMIs were added to TCR cDNA along with a universal primer site when it was made by 5'RACE template switching. Using its own MiXCR run on the 5' RACE reads, TCRdb lists one record per CDR3 protein. Seen here are about 400,000 distinct CDR3 sequences, 6% to 8% observed once, and the top ten hold about 15%. This entry is derived from a study of T cells after yellow fever vaccination. Overall study findings and caveats: The secondary response showed a weaker magnitude and a faster peak, day 5 versus 15. Booster sampling recovered most clones from primary vaccination (96% CD4, approximately 90% CD8).

The material sequenced was PBMCs, taken 5 days after the yellow fever booster vaccination. This TCR was sampled from a man between 25 and 39 years old who received the YFV17D yellow fever vaccine.

The CDR3 is CASSLYLQADGYTF. In DNA, the CDR3 is TGCGCCAGCAGCTTATACTTACAGGCCGATGGCTACACCTTC. The rearrangement links TRBV5-1 to TRBJ1-2, with D perhaps matching TRBD1 (5 bases). The CDR3 consists of 14 residues. Germline V gene sequence: CDR1 SGHRS, CDR2 YFSETQ. V was shortened by 2 bases and J by 6 bases, with 14 bases between the two germline ends.